These 13 T cell receptor beta chains were sequenced from one sample in a study of T cell responses to AZD1222 COVID-19 vaccine. Using immunoSEQ multiplex PCR, the repertoire was profiled, and TCRdb retains in-frame clones only, with some absent. The sample shows approximately 85,000 clones, 85% to 90% of them seen only once. Sequenced here: peripheral blood, sampled on day 0 of AZD1222 vaccination. The receptors derive from an adult in good health.

The gene calls are TRBV7-8 and TRBJ2-1, with 9 bases identical to TRBD2. Germline values: CDR1 SGHVS, CDR2 FQNEAQ. The V segment lost 4 bases and the J segment 6 bases; nucleotides outside the gene matches: 7. CDR3 length: 15 residues. CDR3 in amino acids: CASSYLAGEINEQFF. The DNA for the CDR3 is TGTGCCAGCAGCTACTTAGCGGGAGAGATCAATGAGCAGTTCTTC. Complete variable domain (other parts from reference TRBV7-8 and TRBJ2-1): GAGVSQSPRYKVAKRGQDVALRCDPISGHVSLFWYQQALGQGPEFLTYFQNEAQLDKSGLPSDRFFAERPEGSVSTLKIQRTQQEDSAVYLCASSYLAGEINEQFFGPGTRLTVL.

This clone was detected once. The chain couples TRBV28 to TRBJ2-1, with D perhaps TRBD1 (6 bases). Trimming shortened V by 6 bases and J by 7 bases, and 10 bases separated the two germline ends. The CDR3 loop spans 12 amino acids. CDR1 and CDR2 from the germline V gene are MDHEN and SYDVKM. CDR3 coding DNA: TGTGCCAGCAGATCACAGGGTAATGAGCAGTTCTTC. Translation: CASRSQGNEQFF.

The gene calls are TRBV10-3 and TRBJ1-4, with TRBD1 identical over 7 bases. J was trimmed by 2 bases and V by 6 bases; bases with no gene match: 6. Germline V gene lookup returns CDR1 ENHRY and CDR2 SYGVKD. CDR3 length: 15 residues. The DNA for the CDR3 is TGTGCCATCAGAGAGAACAGGGGTACTAATGAAAAACTGTTTTTT. This encodes CAIRENRGTNEKLFF.

V is TRBV7-2 and J is TRBJ2-2, with D unclear. V lost 1 base, J lost 6 bases, and 6 bases lay in between. The CDR3 contains 13 residues. Germline lookup yields CDR1 SGHTA and CDR2 FQGNSA. The CDR3 coding sequence is TGTGCCAGCAGCTTAGGGTCCCCCGGGGAGCTGTTTTTT. This translates into CASSLGSPGELFF.

The CDR3 sequence: CAISDIRGGNQPQHF. The CDR3 DNA sequence: TGTGCCATCAGTGATATCCGGGGGGGCAATCAGCCCCAGCATTTT. This rearrangement joins TRBV10-3 to TRBJ1-5; TRBD1 might be the D (5 bases). This CDR3 region has 15 residues. Per the germline V gene, CDR1 is ENHRY and CDR2 is SYGVKD. V lost 3 bases to trimming and J lost 2 bases, with 11 bases between them.

The chain employs TRBV28 and TRBJ2-1; the match to TRBD2 covers 13 bases. Germline-derived CDR1 and CDR2 are MDHEN and SYDVKM. Losses at the gene ends were 4 bases for V and 12 bases for J; bases not matched to a gene: 3. There are 13 residues in the CDR3. For the CDR3, the DNA is TGTGCCAGCAGTTGGACTAGCGGGAGTCGGCAGTTCTTC. Its protein is CASSWTSGSRQFF.

The chain is built from TRBV7-3 and TRBJ2-7; TRBD2 matches at 9 bases. CDR1 and CDR2 from the germline V gene are SGHTA and FQGTGA. V lost 3 bases and J lost 3; bases outside the gene matches: 9. The CDR3 contains 16 residues. The CDR3 protein is CASSFGDPTSGYEQYF. DNA of the CDR3: TGTGCCAGCAGCTTTGGGGACCCGACTAGCGGCTACGAGCAGTACTTC.

The chain carries TRBV9 and TRBJ1-1; 7 positions agree with TRBD1. The CDR3 runs 15 residues. Germline V CDR1 and CDR2: SGDLS, YYNGEE. The V gene end was trimmed by 0 bases and the J gene end by 4 bases; junction bases not matched to a gene: 6. CDR3 protein: CASSVGGGPGTEAFF. The CDR3 DNA follows: TGTGCCAGCAGCGTAGGAGGGGGCCCGGGCACTGAAGCTTTCTTT.

The chain carries TRBV19 and TRBJ1-5, with D unclear. Germline V gene sequence: CDR1 LNHDA, CDR2 SQIVND (reference sequence). The CDR3 extends over 15 amino acids. V was shortened by 0 bases and J by 3 bases, with 9 bases between the two germline ends. This CDR3 reads CASSIDTRSNQPQHF. CDR3 nucleotides: TGTGCCAGTAGTATAGATACCAGATCCAATCAGCCCCAGCATTTT.

The rearrangement uses TRBV12-1 and TRBJ1-2. TRBV12-1 is reported as a pseudogene. This CDR3 is built from 15 residues. The CDR3 coding sequence is TGTGCCAGCAGCGTATTAGGAGGGGTGAACTATGGCTACACCTTC. It encodes CASSVLGGVNYGYTF.

V is TRBV13 and J is TRBJ1-4; possibly TRBD1 for D (5 bases). CDR1 is PRHDT and CDR2 is FYEKMQ in the germline V gene (reference sequence). This CDR3 contains 16 residues. V was trimmed by 2 bases and J by 8 bases, leaving 18 bases between them. The CDR3 here is CASSLLQGPRREKLFF. DNA of the CDR3: TGTGCCAGCAGCTTACTGCAGGGCCCGCGTAGAGAAAAACTGTTTTTT.

This clone was observed a few times. The chain employs TRBV10-1 and TRBJ2-3; D is undetermined. CDR3 length: 17 residues. V dropped 0 bases and J dropped 4 bases, with 17 bases sitting between them. Per germline, CDR1 WNHNN and CDR2 SYGVQD (reference sequence). The DNA for the CDR3 is TGCGCCAGCAGTGAGTCCTCGGCAGCCACCGGGTCAGATACGCAGTATTTT. Translation: CASSESSAATGSDTQYF.

J is TRBJ1-6 and V is TRBV3-1 (or the pseudogene TRBV3-2); possibly TRBD1 for D (5 bases). In germline, CDR1 is LGHDT, CDR2 YNNKEL (reference sequence). V lost 3 bases to trimming and J lost 8 bases, with 32 bases between them. The CDR3 consists of 21 residues. CDR3: CASSQGLRRTFLGPFDSPLHF. The CDR3 DNA sequence: TGTGCCAGCAGCCAGGGACTCAGACGGACATTTCTTGGACCATTTGATTCACCCCTCCACTTT.